This T cell receptor beta chain was sequenced in a study of T cell responses to AZD1222 COVID-19 vaccine. General study results and limits: Two doses of AZD1222 preceded a rise in Spike-specific TCR breadth and depth.

The protocol was immunoSEQ multiplex PCR, while the TCRdb copy is restricted to in-frame clones and leaves out a portion. The sample lists about 150,000 clones, around 90% occurring once. Germline V gene data show CDR1 as SGDLS and CDR2 as YYNGEE. The CDR3 has 16 amino acids. Trimming removed 1 base from V and 0 bases from J, with 11 bases in between. Worth noting for this clone: Its specificity is unknown.

The chain joins TRBV9 to TRBJ2-4; D may match TRBD1 or TRBD2 (5 bases each). This TCR derives from an adult in good health. Sequenced material: peripheral blood, taken on day 0 of AZD1222 vaccination. Here the CDR3 DNA reads TGTGCCAGCAGCGTACGTCCGGGGCTAGCCAAAAACATTCAGTACTTC. Translation gives CASSVRPGLAKNIQYF.